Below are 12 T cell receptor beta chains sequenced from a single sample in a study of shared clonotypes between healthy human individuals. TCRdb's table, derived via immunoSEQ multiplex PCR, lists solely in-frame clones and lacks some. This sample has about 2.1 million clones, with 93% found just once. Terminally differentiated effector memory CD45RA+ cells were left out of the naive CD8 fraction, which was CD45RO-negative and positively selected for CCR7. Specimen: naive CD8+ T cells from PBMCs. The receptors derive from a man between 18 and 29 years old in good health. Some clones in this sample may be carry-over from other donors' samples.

The DNA of the CDR3 is TGTGCCAGCAGTTACCGTGTTGGGGCATTTGAAGCTTTCTTT. Protein: CASSYRVGAFEAFF. The chain employs TRBV6-5 and TRBJ1-1; D is possibly TRBD1 (5 bases). CDR3 size: 14 residues. From germline, CDR1 is MNHEY and CDR2 SVGAGI. V shed 2 bases and J shed 7 bases, with 14 bases lying between them.

The CDR3 region is CASSPRPNPYEQYF. The CDR3 coding sequence is TGTGCCAGCAGCCCCCGACCCAATCCCTACGAGCAGTACTTC. J is TRBJ2-7 and V is TRBV9, with D unresolved. The germline CDR1 and CDR2 sequences are SGDLS and YYNGEE. The V end was cut by 4 bases, the J end by 2 bases, with 13 bases between. The CDR3 is made up of 14 amino acids.

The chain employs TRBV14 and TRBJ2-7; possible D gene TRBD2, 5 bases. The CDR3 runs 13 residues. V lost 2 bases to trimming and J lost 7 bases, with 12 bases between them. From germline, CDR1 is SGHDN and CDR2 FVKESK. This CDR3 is CASSQYLAHEQYF. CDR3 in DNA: TGTGCCAGCAGCCAATATTTAGCGCATGAGCAGTACTTC.

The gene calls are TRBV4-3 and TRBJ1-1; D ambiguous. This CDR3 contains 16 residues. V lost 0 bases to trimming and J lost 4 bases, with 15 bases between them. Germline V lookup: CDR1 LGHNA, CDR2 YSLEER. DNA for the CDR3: TGCGCCAGCAGCCAAGATGCTACTGGGTTCGGCACTGAAGCTTTCTTT. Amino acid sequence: CASSQDATGFGTEAFF.

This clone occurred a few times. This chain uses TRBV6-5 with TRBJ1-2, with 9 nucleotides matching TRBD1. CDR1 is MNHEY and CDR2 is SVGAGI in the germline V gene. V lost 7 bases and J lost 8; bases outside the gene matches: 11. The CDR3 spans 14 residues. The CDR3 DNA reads TGTGCCAGCACCGCGACCGGGACAGGGCACGGCTACACCTTC. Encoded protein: CASTATGTGHGYTF.

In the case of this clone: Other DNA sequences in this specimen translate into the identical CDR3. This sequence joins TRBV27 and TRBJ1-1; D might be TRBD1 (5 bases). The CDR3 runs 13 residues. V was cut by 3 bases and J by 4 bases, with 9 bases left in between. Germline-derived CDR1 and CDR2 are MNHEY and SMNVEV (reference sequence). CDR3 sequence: CASSFLGGTEAFF. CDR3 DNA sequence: TGTGCCAGCAGTTTTTTGGGGGGCACTGAAGCTTTCTTT.

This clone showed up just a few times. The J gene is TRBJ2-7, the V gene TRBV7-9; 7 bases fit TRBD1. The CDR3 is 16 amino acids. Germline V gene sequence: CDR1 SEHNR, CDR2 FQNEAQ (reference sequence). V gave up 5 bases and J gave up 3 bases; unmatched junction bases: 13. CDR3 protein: CASSANTGAQRYEQYF. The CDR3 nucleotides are TGTGCCAGCAGCGCCAACACAGGGGCCCAGCGCTACGAGCAGTACTTC.

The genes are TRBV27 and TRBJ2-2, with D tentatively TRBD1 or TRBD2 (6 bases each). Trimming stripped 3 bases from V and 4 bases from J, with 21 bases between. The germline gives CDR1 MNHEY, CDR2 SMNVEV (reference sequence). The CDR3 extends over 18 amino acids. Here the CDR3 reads CASSLYRVGGGATGELFF. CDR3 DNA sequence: TGTGCCAGCAGTTTGTATCGGGTTGGGGGCGGGGCCACCGGGGAGCTGTTTTTT.

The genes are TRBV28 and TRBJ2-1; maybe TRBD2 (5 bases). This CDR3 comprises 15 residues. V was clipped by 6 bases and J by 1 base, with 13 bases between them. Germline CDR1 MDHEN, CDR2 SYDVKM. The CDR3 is CASRSRTGSYNEQFF. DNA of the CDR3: TGTGCCAGCAGAAGTCGAACGGGGTCCTACAATGAGCAGTTCTTC.

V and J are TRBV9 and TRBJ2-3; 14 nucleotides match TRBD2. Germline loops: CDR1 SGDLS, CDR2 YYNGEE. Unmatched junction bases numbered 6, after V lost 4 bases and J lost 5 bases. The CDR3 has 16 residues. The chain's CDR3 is CASSTGLAGDKDTQYF. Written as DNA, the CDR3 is TGTGCCAGCAGCACGGGACTAGCGGGAGATAAAGATACGCAGTATTTT.

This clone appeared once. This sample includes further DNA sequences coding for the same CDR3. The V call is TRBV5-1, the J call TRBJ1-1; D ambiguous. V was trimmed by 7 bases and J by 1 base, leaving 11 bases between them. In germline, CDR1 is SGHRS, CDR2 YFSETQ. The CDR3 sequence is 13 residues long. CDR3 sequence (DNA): TGCGCCAGCTCCCCGAGTCCGAACACTGAAGCTTTCTTT. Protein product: CASSPSPNTEAFF.

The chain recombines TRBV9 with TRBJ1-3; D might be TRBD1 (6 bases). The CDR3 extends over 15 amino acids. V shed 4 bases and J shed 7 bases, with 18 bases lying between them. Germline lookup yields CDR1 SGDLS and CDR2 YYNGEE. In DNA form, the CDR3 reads TGTGCCAGCAGCCCTAGACAGGTCTGGTCTAACACCATATATTTT. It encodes CASSPRQVWSNTIYF. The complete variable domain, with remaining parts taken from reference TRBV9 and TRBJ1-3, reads DSGVTQTPKHLITATGQRVTLRCSPRSGDLSVYWYQQSLDQGLQFLIQYYNGEERAKGNILERFSAQQFPDLHSELNLSSLELGDSALYFCASSPRQVWSNTIYFGEGSWLTVV.